The 17 T cell receptor beta chains reported below all come from one sample, sequenced in a study of blood T cell repertoires in COVID-19. Repertoires were generated with immunoSEQ multiplex PCR, while TCRdb's copy carries only in-frame clones and drops some. The sample carries approximately 300,000 clones, roughly 87% recorded once. Material: PBMCs or T cells enriched from blood (not recorded which). The source of these receptors is a woman aged 30 to 39 who had recovered from COVID-19.

This chain links TRBV5-1 with TRBJ2-2, with D possibly TRBD1 on 5 matching bases. Germline CDR1 and CDR2: SGHRS and YFSETQ. This CDR3 spans 16 amino acids. The V gene lost 0 bases and the J gene lost 2 bases, with 11 bases spanning the gap. CDR3 loop: CASSLEAGRNTGELFF. In DNA form, the CDR3 reads TGCGCCAGCAGCTTGGAGGCAGGGCGAAACACCGGGGAGCTGTTTTTT.

The rearrangement uses TRBV4-3 and TRBJ1-2; 8 nucleotides align to TRBD1. Germline lookup yields CDR1 LGHNA and CDR2 YSLEER. Germline trimming cut 1 base from V and 6 bases from J; bases unmatched to any gene: 10. CDR3 size: 16 residues. CDR3 region: CASSQVVPGGLNGYTF. CDR3 sequence (DNA): TGCGCCAGCAGCCAAGTAGTTCCAGGGGGCCTTAATGGCTACACCTTC.

The chain is built from TRBV9 and TRBJ1-3, with D perhaps matching TRBD1 (6 bases). Germline CDR1 and CDR2: SGDLS and YYNGEE. Between the trimmed V and J ends, which lost 6 bases and 4 bases, there was a span of 11 bases. The CDR3 has 13 residues. The CDR3 DNA reads TGTGCCAGCACTAGGGGGTGGGGAAACACCATATATTTT. It specifies CASTRGWGNTIYF.

The chain couples TRBV18 to TRBJ1-2; possible D gene TRBD1, 5 bases. The ends were cut back, 3 bases at V and 7 bases at J, with 9 bases in the middle. The germline CDR1 and CDR2 sequences are KGHSH and LQKENI. This CDR3 has 12 residues. Written as DNA, the CDR3 is TGTGCCAGCTCACCGTCAGGGCTTGGCTACACCTTC. Translating gives CASSPSGLGYTF. Full variable domain (rest looked up from reference TRBV18 and TRBJ1-2): NAGVMQNPRHLVRRRGQEARLRCSPMKGHSHVYWYRQLPEEGLKFMVYLQKENIIDESGMPKERFSAEFPKEGPSILRIQQVVRGDSAAYFCASSPSGLGYTFGSGTRLTVV.

This chain uses TRBV7-2 with TRBJ1-2; tentative D call: TRBD1 (5 bases). CDR3 length equals 15 residues. From germline, CDR1 is SGHTA and CDR2 FQGNSA. The V end was cut by 1 base, the J end by 5 bases, with 14 bases between. The chain's CDR3 is CASSLDPGTFYGYTF. The DNA for the CDR3 is TGTGCCAGCAGCTTAGACCCTGGGACTTTTTATGGCTACACCTTC. The whole variable domain, remainder taken from reference TRBV7-2 and TRBJ1-2, is GAGVSQSPSNKVTEKGKDVELRCDPISGHTALYWYRQSLGQGLEFLIYFQGNSAPDKSGLPSDRFSAERTGGSVSTLTIQRTQQEDSAVYLCASSLDPGTFYGYTFGSGTRLTVV.

V usage is TRBV11-1 and J usage is TRBJ2-7; TRBD1 might be the D (6 bases). V lost 5 bases and J 3 bases, leaving 17 bases between the germline ends. In germline, CDR1 is SGHAT, CDR2 FQDESV (reference sequence). This CDR3 comprises 15 residues. The CDR3 bases are TGTGCCAGCAGCCCACAGGGCTTCTTGGGCTACGAGCAGTACTTC. Translation: CASSPQGFLGYEQYF.

This clone was detected only once. The CDR3 DNA is TGCGCCAGCAGCCACCCCGCGGAGGGGAAGACCCAGTACTTC. Translated, it gives CASSHPAEGKTQYF. The J gene is TRBJ2-5, the V gene TRBV4-1; maybe TRBD2 (6 bases). The CDR3 sequence is 14 residues long. Germline V gene data show CDR1 as MGHRA and CDR2 as YSYEKL. V was shortened by 3 bases and J by 6 bases, with 14 bases between the two germline ends.

The rearrangement uses TRBV18 and TRBJ2-4; D perhaps matches TRBD1 (5 bases). Germline loops: CDR1 KGHSH, CDR2 LQKENI. Trimming removed 3 bases at V and 3 bases at J, with 15 bases between. There are 16 residues in the CDR3. CDR3 region: CASSPRPGLVKNIQYF. Here the CDR3 DNA reads TGTGCCAGCTCACCCCGGCCAGGGTTGGTCAAAAACATTCAGTACTTC.

This clone is a singleton in its sample. The chain has TRBV29-1 and TRBJ2-7; a weak D match, TRBD2 (6 bases). From germline, CDR1 is SQVTM and CDR2 ANQGSEA. The CDR3 runs 13 residues. V dropped 4 bases and J dropped 3 bases, with 13 bases sitting between them. For the CDR3, the DNA is TGCAGCGTTGGAGGGGACTCTTTCTACGAGCAGTACTTC. Translating gives CSVGGDSFYEQYF.

The chain has TRBV19 and TRBJ1-2, with TRBD1 matching over 8 bases. The length of the CDR3 is 19 residues. Germline trimming cut 6 bases from V and 0 bases from J; bases unmatched to any gene: 18. Germline V CDR1 and CDR2: LNHDA, SQIVND (reference sequence). The CDR3 nucleotides read TGTGCCAGTAGGAAACCCCCGGGACAGGATACGGGAGCTAACTATGGCTACACCTTC. It encodes CASRKPPGQDTGANYGYTF. Full variable domain (missing parts from reference TRBV19 and TRBJ1-2): DGGITQSPKYLFRKEGQNVTLSCEQNLNHDAMYWYRQDPGQGLRLIYYSQIVNDFQKGDIAEGYSVSREKKESFPLTVTSAQKNPTAFYLCASRKPPGQDTGANYGYTFGSGTRLTVV.

The chain joins TRBV2 to TRBJ2-5, with TRBD1 identical over 11 bases. The ends lost 6 bases at V and 3 bases at J; junction bases unmatched: 6. The CDR3 totals 15 residues. Germline values: CDR1 SNHLY, CDR2 FYNNEI. CDR3 in amino acids: CASSLDRGPKETQYF. In DNA form, the CDR3 reads TGTGCCAGCAGCTTGGACAGGGGGCCAAAAGAGACCCAGTACTTC.

The chain links TRBV27 to TRBJ2-3; possibly TRBD1 for D (6 bases). The CDR3 consists of 15 residues. Germline V gene lookup returns CDR1 MNHEY and CDR2 SMNVEV (reference sequence). V was pared by 6 bases and J by 0 bases, with 13 bases between. In nucleotides, the CDR3 is TGTGCCAGCAGCACATGGGGGACAAGCACAGATACGCAGTATTTT. This gives the protein CASSTWGTSTDTQYF.

This chain connects TRBV7-3 to TRBJ1-5; D remains ambiguous. The germline CDR1 and CDR2 sequences are SGHTA and FQGTGA. This CDR3 is built from 14 residues. Trimming left V 4 bases short and J 2 bases short, with 9 bases between. CDR3: CASSSPRGNQPQHF. The CDR3 nucleotides read TGTGCCAGCAGCTCTCCCCGCGGCAATCAGCCCCAGCATTTT.

V is TRBV10-3 and J is TRBJ1-5, with TRBD1 as a possible D gene (5 bases). Trimming took 7 bases from V and 5 from J, leaving 12 bases between them. Germline CDR1 reads ENHRY; CDR2 reads SYGVKD. The CDR3 has 13 residues. CDR3 loop: CAINEDRHQPQHF. In DNA form, the CDR3 reads TGTGCCATCAATGAAGACAGACATCAGCCCCAGCATTTT.

The rearrangement uses TRBV11-2 and TRBJ2-1; 11 bases map to TRBD2. V lost 5 bases, J lost 1 base, and 7 bases stayed unmatched. The CDR3 spans 17 residues. CDR1 SGHAT and CDR2 FQNNGV come from the germline V gene. The DNA for the CDR3 is TGTGCCAGCAGCCTAAGACTAGCGGGGCTTTCCTACAATGAGCAGTTCTTC. This codes for CASSLRLAGLSYNEQFF.

This clone was counted a few times. This rearrangement joins TRBV6-5 to TRBJ2-7; TRBD1 matches at 8 bases. This CDR3 comprises 14 residues. J was trimmed by 4 bases and V by 6 bases; bases with no gene match: 8. Looked up from germline, CDR1 is MNHEY and CDR2 is SVGAGI. CDR3 DNA: TGTGCCAGCAGCCGGACAGGGAAGACTTACGAGCAGTACTTC. This codes for CASSRTGKTYEQYF.

CDR3 sequence (DNA): TGTGCCAGCAGCCCAGAGGGGGCAGCTGGGGCCAACGTCCTGACTTTC. Amino acids: CASSPEGAAGANVLTF. This chain joins TRBV7-2 and TRBJ2-6; 7 bases agree with TRBD1. This CDR3 contains 16 residues. The trim removed 5 bases at V and 2 bases at J, leaving 6 bases unmatched. Per germline, CDR1 SGHTA and CDR2 FQGNSA. The entire variable domain, with the rest obtained from reference TRBV7-2 and TRBJ2-6, is as follows: GAGVSQSPSNKVTEKGKDVELRCDPISGHTALYWYRQSLGQGLEFLIYFQGNSAPDKSGLPSDRFSAERTGGSVSTLTIQRTQQEDSAVYLCASSPEGAAGANVLTFGAGSRLTVL.